This TCR beta chain emerged from a study of shared clonotypes between healthy human individuals. Study-wide background: A couple of women and three men aged 18 to 49 made up the donors.

This CDR3 has 15 amino acids. Trimming stripped 2 bases from V and 4 bases from J, with 13 bases between. Germline V CDR1 and CDR2: MGHDK, SYGVNS. The study, taken as a whole, reports: A handful of donors had around 5.5% of their naive CD4 clonotypes in common. Non-shared clonotypes displayed generation probabilities falling below those of clonotypes present in all four donors.

Details on this clone: Its specificity is unknown.

Clones were read by immunoSEQ multiplex PCR, and TCRdb kept only the in-frame ones, dropping some. The table has 110,000 or so clones, roughly 70% seen once. The clonotype originates from a woman aged 30 to 39 in good health. Sample: memory CD8+ T cells sorted from blood. Subset noted: CD45RO+ cells pooled with CCR7-negative TemRA cells. V usage is TRBV25-1 and J usage is TRBJ2-3; D is possibly TRBD2 (6 bases). Here the CDR3 DNA reads TGTGCCAGCAGTGAAGCAGGAGGGGATCCAGATACGCAGTATTTT. Its translation is CASSEAGGDPDTQYF.